This entry concerns a single T cell receptor beta chain. Using immunoSEQ multiplex PCR, the repertoire was profiled, and TCRdb retains in-frame clones only, with some absent. The repertoire consists of a few hundred thousand clones, with about 85% occurring once and the leading ten covering approximately 5%. This sample is drawn from a study of blood T cell repertoires in COVID-19. The origin of this receptor is a woman under 40 who had recovered from COVID-19. The sequenced sample was PBMCs or T cells enriched from blood (not recorded which).

CDR3 coding DNA: TGTGCCAGCAGCCCGGGGACATTTAGTAGCAATCAGCCCCAGCATTTT. This codes for CASSPGTFSSNQPQHF. The rearrangement links TRBV11-2 to TRBJ1-5; TRBD1 is a possible D gene (6 bases). Germline lookup yields CDR1 SGHAT and CDR2 FQNNGV. V lost 5 bases to trimming and J lost 0 bases, with 14 bases between them. The length of the CDR3 is 16 residues.